These 12 T cell receptor beta chains share one sample of origin, sequenced in a study of T-cell memory formation after mild COVID-19. TCRdb ran MiXCR on the 5' RACE reads and lists one entry per CDR3 protein. The sample comprises over 350,000 distinct CDR3 sequences, about a sixth of which are singletons, and about a fifth rests with the top ten. Material: PBMCs or a T cell subset sorted from them (not recorded which). All receptors come from a man between 18 and 35 years old who had mild COVID-19 (a few samples of this study predate the infection). Cell type and time point are not known.

This clonotype was counted a few times. This chain uses TRBV25-1 with TRBJ1-2, with 8 nucleotides matching TRBD1. The CDR3 sequence is 15 residues long. The ends lost 2 bases at V and 4 bases at J; junction bases unmatched: 6. Germline V lookup: CDR1 MGHDK, CDR2 SYGVNS. CDR3 DNA: TGTGCCAGCAGTGAACTACAGGGGGTGAGCTATGGCTACACCTTC. This translates into CASSELQGVSYGYTF.

This clonotype was seen a single time. This chain uses TRBV4-1 with TRBJ2-1, with D uncertain. The CDR3 totals 16 residues. The V end lost 5 bases, the J end lost 4 bases, and 18 bases lay between the germline ends. Germline V gives CDR1 MGHRA, CDR2 YSYEKL. CDR3 DNA sequence: TGCGCCAGCAGCTCCCTCGGTGAGAGTTGGTACAATGAGCAGTTCTTC. Residues: CASSSLGESWYNEQFF.

The chain combines TRBV4-2 with TRBJ2-3; weak D call: TRBD2 (5 bases). V was trimmed by 0 bases and J by 4 bases, leaving 11 bases between them. CDR3 size: 15 residues. Germline values: CDR1 LGHNA, CDR2 YNFKEQ. The CDR3 region has the DNA TGTGCCAGCAGCCAAGATCGGCAGAGGGCAGATACGCAGTATTTT. This codes for CASSQDRQRADTQYF.

The rearrangement links TRBV12-3 or TRBV12-4 to TRBJ2-6, with no clear D. The length of the CDR3 is 13 residues. CDR3 protein: CALGAAGANVLTF. The CDR3 coding sequence is TGTGCTTTAGGAGCAGCTGGGGCCAACGTCCTGACTTTC.

This clonotype showed up just a few times. The gene calls are TRBV4-3 and TRBJ1-6; 8 bases align to TRBD1. The CDR3 covers 15 residues. Germline lookup yields CDR1 LGHNA and CDR2 YSLEER. V lost 1 base to trimming and J lost 7 bases; unmatched junction nucleotides: 3. The CDR3 is CASSQGTGPNSPLHF. The CDR3 nucleotides are TGCGCCAGCAGCCAAGGGACAGGGCCAAATTCACCCCTCCACTTT.

The gene calls are TRBV7-2 and TRBJ1-2; D remains unclear. The germline V and J ends were trimmed by 3 bases and 5 bases, with 10 bases remaining between them. The CDR3 runs 13 residues. Per the germline V gene, CDR1 is SGHTA and CDR2 is FQGNSA. In DNA, the CDR3 is TGTGCCAGCAGCTTCTACAGCGTTTATGGCTACACCTTC. Protein sequence: CASSFYSVYGYTF.

The sample holds a few counts of this clonotype. This chain uses TRBV5-8 with TRBJ1-2; D ambiguous. V was trimmed by 3 bases and J by 4 bases, leaving 13 bases between them. The CDR3 covers 14 residues. CDR1 and CDR2 from the germline V gene are SGHTS and YDEGEE. CDR3 loop: CASSYTDTVYGYTF. The CDR3 nucleotides are TGTGCCAGCAGCTATACTGACACCGTCTATGGCTACACCTTC.

This clonotype appeared a few times. The V call is TRBV11-2, the J call TRBJ2-1; the D is unclear. CDR1 is SGHAT, CDR2 FQNNGV, per germline. The CDR3 has 12 residues. The V end lost 5 bases, the J end lost 6 bases, and 8 bases lay between the germline ends. The CDR3 sequence: CASSETFNEQFF. CDR3 bases: TGTGCCAGCAGCGAAACATTCAATGAGCAGTTCTTC.

This clonotype was picked up a small number of times. Here the CDR3 DNA reads TGCAGTGCTAGAGGTTCCGGGGCTGCGACCCAGTACTTC. Translated: CSARGSGAATQYF. This sequence joins TRBV20-1 and TRBJ2-5; D could derive from TRBD1 or TRBD2 (5 bases each). Germline V lookup: CDR1 DFQATT, CDR2 SNEGSKA (reference sequence). The ends were cut back, 1 base at V and 7 bases at J, with 13 bases in the middle. CDR3 size: 13 residues.

This clonotype came up a few times. CDR3 in DNA: TGTGCCAGCAGCGTAGGGACAGGGGCGAGTGAAAAACTGTTTTTT. It yields the protein CASSVGTGASEKLFF. The chain couples TRBV9 to TRBJ1-4; 9 positions agree with TRBD1. V gave up 0 bases and J gave up 7 bases; unmatched junction bases: 4. The CDR3 length is 15 residues. Germline values: CDR1 SGDLS, CDR2 YYNGEE.

This clonotype was detected only a few times. The chain is built from TRBV4-1 and TRBJ1-5; possibly TRBD1 for D (5 bases). The CDR3 length is 16 residues. Trimming pared 1 base from V and 4 bases from J, leaving 14 bases between. Germline CDR1 and CDR2: MGHRA and YSYEKL. CDR3 loop: CASSQAPGRRNQPQHF. CDR3 coding DNA: TGCGCCAGCAGCCAAGCCCCAGGGAGAAGAAATCAGCCCCAGCATTTT.

V is TRBV7-9 and J is TRBJ1-6; maybe TRBD1 (5 bases). Germline values: CDR1 SEHNR, CDR2 FQNEAQ (reference sequence). The CDR3 sequence is 14 residues long. Trimming removed 2 bases from V and 8 bases from J, with 10 bases in between. The CDR3, as DNA: TGTGCCAGCAGCTTACAGGGTACGGATTCACCCCTCCACTTT. It codes for CASSLQGTDSPLHF.